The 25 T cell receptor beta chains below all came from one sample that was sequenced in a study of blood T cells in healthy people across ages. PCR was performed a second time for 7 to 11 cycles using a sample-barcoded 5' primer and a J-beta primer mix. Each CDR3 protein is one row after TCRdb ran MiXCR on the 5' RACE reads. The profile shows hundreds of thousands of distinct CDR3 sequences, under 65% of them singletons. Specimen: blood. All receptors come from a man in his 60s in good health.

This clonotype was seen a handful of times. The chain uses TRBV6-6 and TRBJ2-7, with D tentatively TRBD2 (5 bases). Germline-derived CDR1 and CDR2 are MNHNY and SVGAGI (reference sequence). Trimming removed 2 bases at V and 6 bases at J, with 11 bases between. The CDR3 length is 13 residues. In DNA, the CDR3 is TGTGCCAGCAGTTACGAGGGATTGCGCGAGCAGTACTTC. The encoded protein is CASSYEGLREQYF.

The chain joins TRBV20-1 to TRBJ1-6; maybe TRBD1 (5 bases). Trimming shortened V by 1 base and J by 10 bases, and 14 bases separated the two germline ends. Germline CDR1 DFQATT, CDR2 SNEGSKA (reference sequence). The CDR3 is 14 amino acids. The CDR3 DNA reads TGCAGTGCTAGAGTGCCGGGACCGGGCTCACCCCTCCACTTT. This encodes CSARVPGPGSPLHF.

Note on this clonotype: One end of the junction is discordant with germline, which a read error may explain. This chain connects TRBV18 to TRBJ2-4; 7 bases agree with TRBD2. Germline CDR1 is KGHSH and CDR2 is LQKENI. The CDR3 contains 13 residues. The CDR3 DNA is TGTGCCAGCTCCCCACGTGGGGAGGGCATTCAGTACTTC. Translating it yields CASSPRGEGIQYF.

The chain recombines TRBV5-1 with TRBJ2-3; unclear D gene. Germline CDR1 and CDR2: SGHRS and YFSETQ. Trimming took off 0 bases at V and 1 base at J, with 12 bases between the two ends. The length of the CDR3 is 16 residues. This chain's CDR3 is CASSLAQVIGTDTQYF. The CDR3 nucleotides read TGCGCCAGCAGCTTGGCCCAGGTTATCGGCACAGATACGCAGTATTTT.

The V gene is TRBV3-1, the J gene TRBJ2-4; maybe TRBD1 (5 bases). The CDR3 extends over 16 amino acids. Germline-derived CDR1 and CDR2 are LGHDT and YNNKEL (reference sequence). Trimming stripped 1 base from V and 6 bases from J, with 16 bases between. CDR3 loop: CASSQAPVGLVNIQYF. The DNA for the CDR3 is TGTGCCAGCAGCCAAGCTCCGGTGGGGCTCGTAAACATTCAGTACTTC.

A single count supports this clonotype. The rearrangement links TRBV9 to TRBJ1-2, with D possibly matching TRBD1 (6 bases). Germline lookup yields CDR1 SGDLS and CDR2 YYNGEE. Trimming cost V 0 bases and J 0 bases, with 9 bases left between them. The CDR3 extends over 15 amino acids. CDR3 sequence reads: CASSVEGGANYGYTF. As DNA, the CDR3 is TGTGCCAGCAGCGTAGAAGGGGGAGCTAACTATGGCTACACCTTC. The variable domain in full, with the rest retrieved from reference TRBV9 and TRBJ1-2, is DSGVTQTPKHLITATGQRVTLRCSPRSGDLSVYWYQQSLDQGLQFLIQYYNGEERAKGNILERFSAQQFPDLHSELNLSSLELGDSALYFCASSVEGGANYGYTFGSGTRLTVV.

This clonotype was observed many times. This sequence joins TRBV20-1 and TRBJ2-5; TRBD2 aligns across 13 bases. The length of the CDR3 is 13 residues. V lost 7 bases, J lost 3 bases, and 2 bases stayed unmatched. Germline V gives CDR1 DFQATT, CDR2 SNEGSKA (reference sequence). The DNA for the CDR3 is TGCAGTGGGACTAGCGGGGGAGAAGAGACCCAGTACTTC. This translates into CSGTSGGEETQYF.

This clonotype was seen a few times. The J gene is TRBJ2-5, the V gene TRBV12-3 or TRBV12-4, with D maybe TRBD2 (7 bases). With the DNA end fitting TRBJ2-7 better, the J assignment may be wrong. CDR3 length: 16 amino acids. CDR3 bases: TGTGCCAGCAGTTTAAGAGGGGGGGACATAGGTTACGAGCAGTACTTC. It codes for CASSLRGGDIGYEQYF.

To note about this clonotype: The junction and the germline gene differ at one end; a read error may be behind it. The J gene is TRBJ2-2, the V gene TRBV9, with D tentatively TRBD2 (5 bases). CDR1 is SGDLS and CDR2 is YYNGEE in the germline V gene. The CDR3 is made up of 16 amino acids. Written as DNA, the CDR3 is TGTGCCAGTAGCGTAGGCAGCCTCGCGAACACCGGGGAGCTGTTTTTT. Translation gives CASSVGSLANTGELFF.

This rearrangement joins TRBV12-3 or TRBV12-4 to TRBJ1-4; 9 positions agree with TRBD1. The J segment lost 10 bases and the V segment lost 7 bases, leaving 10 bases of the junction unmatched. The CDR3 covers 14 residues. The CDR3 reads CASISRDRAGKLFF. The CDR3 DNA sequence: TGTGCCAGCATTTCCCGGGACAGGGCAGGAAAACTGTTTTTT.

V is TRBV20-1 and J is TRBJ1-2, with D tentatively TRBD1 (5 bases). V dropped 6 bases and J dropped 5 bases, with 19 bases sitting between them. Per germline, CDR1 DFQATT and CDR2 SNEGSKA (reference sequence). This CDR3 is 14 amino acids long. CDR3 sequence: CSAIRGQPEYGYTF. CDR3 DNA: TGCAGTGCCATTAGGGGCCAGCCGGAGTATGGCTACACCTTC.

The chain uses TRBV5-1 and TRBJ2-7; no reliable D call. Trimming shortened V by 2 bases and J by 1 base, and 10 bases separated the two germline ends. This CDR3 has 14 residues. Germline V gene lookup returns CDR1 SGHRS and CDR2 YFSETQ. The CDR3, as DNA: TGCGCCAGCAGCTTTTATCCAGAATCCTACGAGCAGTACTTC. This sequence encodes CASSFYPESYEQYF.

The chain's CDR3 is CSALSGGPYNEQFF. The CDR3 DNA reads as TGCAGTGCTCTTAGCGGGGGGCCGTACAATGAGCAGTTCTTC. The chain employs TRBV20-1 and TRBJ2-1; 10 nucleotides agree with TRBD2. Germline lookup yields CDR1 DFQATT and CDR2 SNEGSKA (reference sequence). The CDR3 spans 14 residues. Unmatched junction bases numbered 5, after V lost 5 bases and J lost 4 bases.

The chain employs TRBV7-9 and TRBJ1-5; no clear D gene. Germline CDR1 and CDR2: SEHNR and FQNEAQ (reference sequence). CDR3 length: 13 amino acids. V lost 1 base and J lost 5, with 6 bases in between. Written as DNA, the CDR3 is TGTGCCAGCAGCTTAGTTGGTCATCAGCCCCAGCATTTT. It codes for CASSLVGHQPQHF.

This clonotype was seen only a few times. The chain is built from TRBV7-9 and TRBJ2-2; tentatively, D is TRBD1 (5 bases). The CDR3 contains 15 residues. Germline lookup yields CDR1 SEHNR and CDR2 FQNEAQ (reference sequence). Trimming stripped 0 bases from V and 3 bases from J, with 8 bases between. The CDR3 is CASSLAPGYTGELFF. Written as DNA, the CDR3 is TGTGCCAGCAGCTTAGCGCCAGGGTACACCGGGGAGCTGTTTTTT. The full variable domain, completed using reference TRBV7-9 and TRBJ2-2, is DTGVSQNPRHKITKRGQNVTFRCDPISEHNRLYWYRQTLGQGPEFLTYFQNEAQLEKSRLLSDRFSAERPKGSFSTLEIQRTEQGDSAMYLCASSLAPGYTGELFFGEGSRLTVL.

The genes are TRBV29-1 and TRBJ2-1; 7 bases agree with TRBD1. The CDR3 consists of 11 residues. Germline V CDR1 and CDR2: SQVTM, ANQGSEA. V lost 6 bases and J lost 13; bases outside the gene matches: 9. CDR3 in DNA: TGCAGCGTCGGGACAGCTCGGGCCCAGTTCTTC. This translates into CSVGTARAQFF.

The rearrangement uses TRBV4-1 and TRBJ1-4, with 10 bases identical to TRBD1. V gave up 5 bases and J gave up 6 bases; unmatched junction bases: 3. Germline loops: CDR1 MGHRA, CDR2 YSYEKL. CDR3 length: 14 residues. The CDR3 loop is CASSMGTGDEKLFF. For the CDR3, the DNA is TGCGCCAGCAGCATGGGGACAGGGGATGAAAAACTGTTTTTT.

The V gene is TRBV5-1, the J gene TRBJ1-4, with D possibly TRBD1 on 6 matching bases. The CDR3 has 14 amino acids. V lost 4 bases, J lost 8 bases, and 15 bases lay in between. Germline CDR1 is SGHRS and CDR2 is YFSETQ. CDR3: CASSGQPSGEKLFF. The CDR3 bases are TGCGCCAGCAGCGGACAGCCATCAGGGGAAAAACTGTTTTTT. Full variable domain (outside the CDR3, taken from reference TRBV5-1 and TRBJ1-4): KAGVTQTPRYLIKTRGQQVTLSCSPISGHRSVSWYQQTPGQGLQFLFEYFSETQRNKGNFPGRFSGRQFSNSRSEMNVSTLELGDSALYLCASSGQPSGEKLFFGSGTQLSVL.

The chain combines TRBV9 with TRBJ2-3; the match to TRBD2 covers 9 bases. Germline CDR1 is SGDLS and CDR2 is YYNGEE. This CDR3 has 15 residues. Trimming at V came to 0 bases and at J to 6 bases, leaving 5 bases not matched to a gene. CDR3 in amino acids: CASSVGASGADTQYF. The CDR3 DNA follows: TGTGCCAGCAGCGTAGGGGCTAGCGGGGCTGATACGCAGTATTTT.

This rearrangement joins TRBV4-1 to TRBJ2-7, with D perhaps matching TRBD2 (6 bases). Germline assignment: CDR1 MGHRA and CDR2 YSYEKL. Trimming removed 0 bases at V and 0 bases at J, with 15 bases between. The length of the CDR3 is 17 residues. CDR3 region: CASSQEWGTHTSYEQYF. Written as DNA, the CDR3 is TGCGCCAGCAGCCAAGAGTGGGGGACTCATACCTCCTACGAGCAGTACTTC.

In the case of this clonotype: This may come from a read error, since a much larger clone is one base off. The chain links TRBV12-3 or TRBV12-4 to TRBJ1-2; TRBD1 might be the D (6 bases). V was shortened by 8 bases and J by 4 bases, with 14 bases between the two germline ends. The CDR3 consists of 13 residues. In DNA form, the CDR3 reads TGTGCCAGCCGCGCCGGGACATGCTATGGCTACACCTTC. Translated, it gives CASRAGTCYGYTF.

In nucleotides, the CDR3 is TGTGCCAGCGGGGGATCCAACTATGGCTACACCTTC. This translates into CASGGSNYGYTF. The rearrangement links TRBV3-1 to TRBJ1-2, with D possibly being TRBD1 (5 bases). CDR3 length equals 12 residues. Between the trimmed V and J ends, which lost 8 bases and 2 bases, there was a span of 9 bases. Per the germline V gene, CDR1 is LGHDT and CDR2 is YNNKEL (reference sequence).

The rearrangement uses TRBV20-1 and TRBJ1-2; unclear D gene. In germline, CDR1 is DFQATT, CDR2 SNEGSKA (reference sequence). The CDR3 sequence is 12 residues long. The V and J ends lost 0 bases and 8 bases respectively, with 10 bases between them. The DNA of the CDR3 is TGCAGTGCTAGAGAGGGTCTGGCGGGCTACACCTTC. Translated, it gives CSAREGLAGYTF.

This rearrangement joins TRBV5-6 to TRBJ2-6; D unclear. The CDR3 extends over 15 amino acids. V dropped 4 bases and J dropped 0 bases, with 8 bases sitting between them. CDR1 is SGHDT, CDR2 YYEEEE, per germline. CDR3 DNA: TGTGCCAGCAGCAGCAAGAGCTCTGGGGCCAACGTCCTGACTTTC. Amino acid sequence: CASSSKSSGANVLTF.

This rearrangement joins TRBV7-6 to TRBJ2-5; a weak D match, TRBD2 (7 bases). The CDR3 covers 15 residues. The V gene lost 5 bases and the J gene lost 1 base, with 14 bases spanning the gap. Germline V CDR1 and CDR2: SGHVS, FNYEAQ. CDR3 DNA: TGTGCCAGCAGCGGGGGGGCCACCCTCCAAGAGACCCAGTACTTC. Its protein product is CASSGGATLQETQYF.